This T cell receptor (beta chain) was retrieved from a study of blood T cell repertoires in COVID-19 (dated by TCRdb to the early 2020s). Notes on the research overall: Samples from collaborators originated in the United States, Italy and Spain and spanned both the acute and convalescent phases of COVID-19. Where HLA class I and class II types were available, the types were taken from metadata supplied by the sample provider, not from assay-based typing. The material from the prospective study consisted of cDNA or gDNA derived from T cells, B-cell-depleted T cells, or PBMCs. Samples were obtained from the ongoing ImmuneRACE study (first 160 participants) and from some 1,300 subjects provided by 6 global collaborators. The dataset comprised deeply sampled blood TCRbeta repertoires from subjects exposed to, actively infected with, or recovered from COVID-19. Sample metadata almost always included a de-identified subject ID, COVID-19 status, age in years and sex. The repertoires were released in a freely available public database meant as a resource for research on the immune response to SARS-CoV-2.

Concerning this clone itself: No antigen is known for it. It has no much larger one-base neighbor in the sample; base qualities were not kept.

The germline V gene supplies CDR1 MNHEY and CDR2 SVGEGT. A distance of 18 bases separates the germline ends of V and J, which lose 0 bases and 6 bases respectively. Inclusive of the bounding cysteine and phenylalanine, the CDR3 is 16 residues long. Only CDR3 DNA remains: 48 bases, in frame from the first base. TCRbeta CDR3 regions were amplified from genomic DNA using the immunoSEQ Assay, a bias-controlled multiplex PCR. In the source study's methods: Within the assay, amplification of reference gene primers was used to estimate how many nucleated cells each sample contained. To quantify the absolute abundance of each unique TCRbeta CDR3 rearrangement, sequence reads were collapsed and filtered. For each sample, productive Simpson clonality was calculated as the square root of Simpson's diversity index across productive rearrangements. TCRdb re-hosts the immuneACCESS table, in-frame sequences only. Its copies lack some clones; in the studies checked, an unresolved V gene accounts for under half of them, and the cause for the rest is not known. The DNA gave D and trimming, while V, J and clone size come from that table. The sample data list some 300,000 clones, and nearly 90% of these were observed just once. The top ten clonotypes cover about 9.4% of the sample.

Results the study describes overall, beyond this receptor: How much clinical and demographic metadata was included differed by source and by participant, and the metadata was provided uncurated.

Participants in the prospective study were enrolled through a virtual design, were aged roughly 18 to 100 years, and lived in 20 to 30 United States geographic areas. Cohort assignment in the prospective study relied on participant-reported clinical history from a screening survey and a study questionnaire. Recovered participants in ImmuneRACE Cohort 3 were defined as having two consecutive negative NP/OP PCR tests, clearance from a healthcare professional, or resolution of symptoms. Mobile phlebotomists in the prospective study collected whole blood, serum and a nasopharyngeal or oropharyngeal swab from every participant. Additional blood draws and questionnaires over an approximately 2-month period could optionally be provided by prospective study participants. Before DNA extraction, prospective study blood samples were shipped either frozen or at room temperature.

The material sequenced was PBMCs or T cells enriched from blood (not recorded which). The chain is assembled from TRBV6-2 or TRBV6-3 and TRBJ2-7; the D gene is possibly TRBD1, with 7 bases matching. The TCR comes from a woman in her 30s who had recovered from COVID-19. The nucleotide sequence is TGTGCCAGCAGTTACTCGACCAGGGGGGCTTGGCGCGAGCAGTACTTC. This codes for CASSYSTRGAWREQYF.